These T cell receptor beta chains were read from a single sample in a study of blood T cells in healthy people across ages. TCRdb recomputed calls from the 5' RACE reads with MiXCR, one row per CDR3 protein. The repertoire has 800,000 or so distinct CDR3 sequences, 46% of them found once; the top ten carry roughly 20%. Sequenced sample: blood. These receptors were collected from a man older than 75 in good health. Each CDR3 is given with its conserved first and last residue. The D gene is left open where the match is weak. Clone sizes are given selectively: once, few, many, or a class where the clone is expanded.

D	V	J	size	CDR3	DNA
.	TRBV12-3/TRBV12-4	TRBJ2-7	.	CASSGGPLYEQYF	TGTGCCAGCAGTGGGGGACCCTTGTATGAGCAGTACTTC
.	TRBV4-2	TRBJ2-7	few	CASSQDSGESSYEQYF	TGTGCCAGCAGCCAAGATTCGGGGGAGAGTTCCTACGAGCAGTACTTC
TRBD2	TRBV5-6	TRBJ2-2	.	CASSLGSGGALTGELFF	TGTGCCAGCAGCCTCGGTTCGGGGGGGGCTCTCACCGGGGAGCTGTTTTTT
TRBD1	TRBV5-1	TRBJ2-3	few	CASSLDRGNTDTQYF	TGCGCCAGCAGCTTGGACAGGGGAAACACAGATACGCAGTATTTT
TRBD2	TRBV29-1	TRBJ2-7	many	CSVVPQTSGSYEQYF	TGCAGCGTTGTGCCCCAGACTAGCGGGAGCTACGAGCAGTACTTC
TRBD2	TRBV7-2	TRBJ2-7	once	CASGTSGNNEQYF	TGTGCCAGCGGGACTAGCGGGAACAATGAGCAGTACTTC
.	TRBV14	TRBJ2-3	few	CASSQSAAQYF	TGTGCCAGCAGCCAATCAGCGGCGCAGTATTTT
TRBD1	TRBV9	TRBJ2-7	.	CASGRQGSYEQYF	TGTGCCAGCGGGAGACAGGGATCCTACGAGCAGTACTTC
TRBD2	TRBV6-6	TRBJ2-1	few	CASSYSSGPASEQFF	TGTGCCAGCAGTTACTCTAGCGGGCCTGCCTCTGAGCAGTTCTTC
TRBD2	TRBV12-3/TRBV12-4	TRBJ2-1	.	CASGALAGVSNNEQFF	TGTGCCAGCGGAGCTCTAGCGGGAGTCTCGAACAATGAGCAGTTCTTC
.	TRBV14	TRBJ1-1	.	CASSQGKPWNTEAFF	TGTGCCAGCAGCCAGGGTAAACCTTGGAACACTGAAGCTTTCTTT
TRBD2	TRBV4-2	TRBJ2-7	.	CASRGTSAYEQYF	TGTGCCAGCAGGGGGACTAGCGCCTACGAGCAGTACTTC
.	TRBV7-2	TRBJ2-3	.	CASSLGHSISTDTQYF	TGTGCCAGCAGCTTAGGACATTCCATAAGTACAGATACGCAGTATTTT
.	TRBV20-1	TRBJ2-5	.	CSAGGPRNEQYF	TGCAGTGCTGGAGGCCCTCGGAATGAGCAGTACTTC
TRBD1	TRBV28	TRBJ2-3	.	CASSLARGQKDTQYF	TGTGCCAGCAGTTTAGCCAGGGGGCAAAAAGATACGCAGTATTTT
TRBD2	TRBV20-1	TRBJ2-1	.	CSAGTSGTEFF	TGCAGTGCTGGTACTAGCGGGACGGAGTTCTTC
.	TRBV12-3/TRBV12-4	TRBJ2-4	few	CASSHSLAKNIQYF	TGTGCCAGCAGCCACAGCCTAGCCAAAAACATTCAGTACTTC
.	TRBV25-1	TRBJ2-1	.	CASSAIFEGQFF	TGTGCCAGCAGTGCGATCTTTGAGGGGCAGTTCTTC
.	TRBV20-1	TRBJ1-1	.	CSVPPAGGLGEAFF	TGCAGTGTCCCTCCTGCGGGGGGCCTGGGGGAAGCTTTCTTT
.	TRBV2	TRBJ1-2	.	CTSSEAGAVNGYTF	TGTACCAGCAGTGAAGCAGGCGCGGTTAATGGCTACACCTTC
.	TRBV7-2	TRBJ1-2	many	CASSPSSYGYTF	TGTGCCAGCAGCCCCTCCAGCTATGGCTACACCTTC
.	TRBV7-2	TRBJ2-3	few	CASSSSFIRGSGTDTQYF	TGTGCCAGCAGCTCATCTTTTATTAGGGGGTCTGGCACAGATACGCAGTATTTT
.	TRBV15	TRBJ2-7	.	CATSREDRQAYEQYF	TGTGCCACCAGCAGAGAGGACCGGCAGGCCTACGAGCAGTACTTC
TRBD2	TRBV12-3/TRBV12-4	TRBJ2-7	many	CASSFSGRISDEQYF	TGTGCCAGCAGTTTTAGCGGGAGAATCTCCGACGAGCAGTACTTC
TRBD1	TRBV14	TRBJ1-2	few	CASSHRQGGPYGYTF	TGTGCCAGCAGCCATAGACAGGGCGGTCCTTATGGCTACACCTTC
.	TRBV12-3/TRBV12-4	TRBJ1-5	.	CASSLGIATQPQHF	TGTGCCAGCAGTTTGGGTATAGCAACCCAGCCCCAGCATTTT
TRBD2	TRBV3-1	TRBJ2-1	few	CASSQDFSGSNEQFF	TGTGCCAGCAGCCAAGATTTTAGCGGGAGCAATGAGCAGTTCTTC
TRBD2	TRBV6-5	TRBJ2-1	few	CASTRTSGSSNEQFF	TGTGCCAGCACCCGAACTAGCGGGAGTAGCAATGAGCAGTTCTTC